Listed below are T cell receptor beta chains from one sample, sequenced in a study of cytomegalovirus exposure and HLA in healthy donors. The assay was immunoSEQ multiplex PCR, and TCRdb's table has in-frame clones only and misses some. The sample includes about 120,000 clones, less than 90% of them seen just once. The sequencing sample was made of PBMCs. All receptors derive from a man in his forties or fifties in good health and CMV-seronegative. CDR3s include the opening cysteine and the closing phenylalanine or tryptophan. D genes are given only for firm matches. The size entry is marked missing in some rows and otherwise reads once, few, many or a size class.

D gene,V gene,CDR3 length,J gene,clone size,CDR3 DNA,CDR3 protein
.,TRBV7-2,12,TRBJ2-7,.,TGTGCCAGCAGCTCCGACACGTACGAGCAGTACTTC,CASSSDTYEQYF
TRBD2,TRBV4-1,16,TRBJ2-1,.,TGCGCCAGCAGCCATGGACTAGCGGGAGGAGAGAATGAGCAGTTCTTC,CASSHGLAGGENEQFF
.,TRBV10-3,14,TRBJ1-2,.,TGTGCCATCAGTGAGGGGGGGGGTAACTATGGCTACACCTTC,CAISEGGGNYGYTF
.,TRBV5-5,14,TRBJ2-7,.,TGTGCCAGCAGCTTTAGTGGGGGGAGCTACGAGCAGTACTTC,CASSFSGGSYEQYF
TRBD1,TRBV11-1,16,TRBJ2-1,.,TGTGCCAGCAGCCGATCCGGGACAGGGCTGTTCGATGAGCAGTTCTTC,CASSRSGTGLFDEQFF
TRBD1,TRBV7-2,15,TRBJ2-7,.,TGTGCCAGCAGCCACCCCGGGACAGGGCCCTACGAGCAGTACTTC,CASSHPGTGPYEQYF
TRBD2,TRBV10-3,15,TRBJ2-1,.,TGTGCCATCAGGGGACTAGCGGGGGGAGACAATGAGCAGTTCTTC,CAIRGLAGGDNEQFF
.,TRBV4-1,15,TRBJ2-7,.,TGCGCCAGCAGTCCTCAACTAGTTGGGCTCTACGAGCAGTACTTC,CASSPQLVGLYEQYF
.,TRBV5-1,15,TRBJ2-2,.,TGCGCCAGCAGCTTGCAGGGGGGCGGTCCCGGGGAGCTGTTTTTT,CASSLQGGGPGELFF
TRBD1,TRBV9,15,TRBJ1-2,.,TGTGCCAGCAGCGCCTCCGGGACAGCCTCCTATGGCTACACCTTC,CASSASGTASYGYTF
.,TRBV4-2,14,TRBJ2-7,.,TGTGCCAGCAGCCAGGGGGCCTTCAGCGGCGAGCAGTACTTC,CASSQGAFSGEQYF
.,TRBV27,11,TRBJ2-7,.,TGTGCCAGCAGTAAACTAGGCGAGCAGTACTTC,CASSKLGEQYF
TRBD1,TRBV7-2,13,TRBJ2-5,.,TGTGCCAGCAGCATTACAGGGGGCGAGACCCAGTACTTC,CASSITGGETQYF
.,TRBV7-2,15,TRBJ1-5,.,TGTGCCAGCAGCTTAGGCGGGGCGCACAATCAGCCCCAGCATTTT,CASSLGGAHNQPQHF
.,TRBV6-1,13,TRBJ2-2,.,TGTGCCAGCACTCGATGGGGCCTCGGGGAGCTGTTTTTT,CASTRWGLGELFF
TRBD2,TRBV6-6,16,TRBJ2-3,few,TGTGCCAGCAGTTCCCTAGCGGGGGGGCTCTCAGATACGCAGTATTTT,CASSSLAGGLSDTQYF
TRBD2,TRBV5-4,15,TRBJ2-1,few,TGTGCCAGCAGCTTGGACGGGGGGTCCTACAATGAGCAGTTCTTC,CASSLDGGSYNEQFF
.,TRBV6-5,14,TRBJ1-4,.,TGTGCCAGCAGCCGGAGGGAGCCCTGGGAAAAACTGTTTTTT,CASSRREPWEKLFF
TRBD1,TRBV5-1,14,TRBJ1-4,.,TGCGCCAGCAGGACCGGACAGGGAAATGAAAAACTGTTTTTT,CASRTGQGNEKLFF